This TCR beta chain comes out of a study of blood T cell repertoires in COVID-19. Study at large: The United States, Italy and Spain provided the acute and convalescent COVID-19 samples. The cDNA or gDNA used as material had been derived from T cells, B-cell-depleted T cells, or PBMCs.

J gave up 2 bases and V 4 bases, and 3 bases lay outside the gene matches. From germline, CDR1 is SGHDN and CDR2 FVKESK. CDR3 length: 14 residues. Authors' data handling: Cell counts per sample came from amplifying reference gene primers. The method was immunoSEQ multiplex PCR; TCRdb's version includes in-frame clones alone and lacks a portion of them. V and J calls plus clone size are reproduced from that table; the DNA served to infer D and trimming. The sample lists 210,000 or so clones; approximately 81% were seen once. The clonotype was recovered from an elderly woman with acute or convalescent COVID-19. The chain links TRBV14 to TRBJ1-1; 8 nucleotides agree with TRBD1. Sequences were obtained from peripheral blood. The chain's CDR3 is CASSLGQANTEAFF. CDR3 bases: TGTGCCAGCAGCCTGGGACAGGCCAACACTGAAGCTTTCTTT.